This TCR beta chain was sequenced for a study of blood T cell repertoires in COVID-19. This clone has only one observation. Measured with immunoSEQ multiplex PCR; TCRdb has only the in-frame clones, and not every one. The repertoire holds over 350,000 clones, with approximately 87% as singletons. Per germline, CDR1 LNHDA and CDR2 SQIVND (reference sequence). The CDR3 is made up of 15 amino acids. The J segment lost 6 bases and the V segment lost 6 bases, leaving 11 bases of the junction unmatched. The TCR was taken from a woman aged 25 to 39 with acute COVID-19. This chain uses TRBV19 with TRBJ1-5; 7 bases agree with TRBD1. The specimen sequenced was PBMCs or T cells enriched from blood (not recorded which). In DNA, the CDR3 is TGTGCCAGTAGCAACTCCAGGGGGTTCGGTCAGCCCCAGCATTTT. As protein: CASSNSRGFGQPQHF.